These 28 T cell receptor beta chains were sequenced from one sample in a study of shared clonotypes between healthy human individuals. Some clones are missing from TCRdb's copy, which holds only in-frame ones; the method was immunoSEQ multiplex PCR. The sample carries 1,100,000 or so clones, around 78% recorded once. Sequenced input: memory CD4+ T cells from PBMCs. Subset: CD45RA-negative fraction. All receptors derive from a man between 18 and 35 years old in good health. Some clones in this sample may be carry-over from other donors' samples.

This rearrangement joins TRBV7-2 to TRBJ2-7; TRBD2 matches 8 bases. The trim removed 5 bases at V and 6 bases at J, leaving 9 bases unmatched. Germline V gives CDR1 SGHTA, CDR2 FQGNSA. The CDR3 sequence is 14 residues long. This CDR3 reads CASSRGPGGLEQYF. For the CDR3, the DNA is TGTGCCAGCAGCCGGGGCCCGGGGGGGCTCGAGCAGTACTTC.

This clone was detected once. The CDR3 protein is CASGSQGGYQETQYF. DNA for the CDR3: TGCGCCAGCGGCTCACAGGGGGGGTACCAAGAGACCCAGTACTTC. This chain connects TRBV5-1 to TRBJ2-5, with a possible D match to TRBD1 (8 bases). The CDR3 has 15 amino acids. Germline CDR1 SGHRS, CDR2 YFSETQ. The V gene lost 7 bases and the J gene lost 0 bases, with 16 bases spanning the gap.

On this clone: This sample includes further DNA sequences coding for the same CDR3. The chain combines TRBV7-3 with TRBJ2-1; no clear D. V was cut by 0 bases and J by 6 bases, with 3 bases left in between. The CDR3 loop spans 12 amino acids. CDR1 is SGHTA, CDR2 FQGTGA, per germline. CDR3 nucleotides: TGTGCCAGCAGCTTAACTGGCAATGAGCAGTTCTTC. Its protein is CASSLTGNEQFF. Supplemented by reference TRBV7-3 and TRBJ2-1, the full variable domain reads GAGVSQTPSNKVTEKGKYVELRCDPISGHTALYWYRQSLGQGPEFLIYFQGTGAADDSGLPNDRFFAVRPEGSVSTLKIQRTERGDSAVYLCASSLTGNEQFFGPGTRLTVL.

A few counts support this clone. The V call is TRBV13, the J call TRBJ2-6; D call uncertain. Per germline, CDR1 PRHDT and CDR2 FYEKMQ (reference sequence). Trimming pared 1 base from V and 2 bases from J, leaving 0 bases between. The CDR3 is 13 amino acids. The CDR3 nucleotides read TGTGCCAGCAGCTTAGCTGGGGCCAACGTCCTGACTTTC. This gives the protein CASSLAGANVLTF.

The chain is built from TRBV6-1 and TRBJ1-2; no reliable D call. From germline, CDR1 is MNHNS and CDR2 SASEGT. The CDR3 contains 14 residues. The V gene lost 0 bases and the J gene lost 5 bases, with 10 bases spanning the gap. The DNA of the CDR3 is TGTGCCAGCAGTGAAGCGGGGTCTTGGTATGGCTACACCTTC. Its translation: CASSEAGSWYGYTF.

The chain employs TRBV5-1 and TRBJ2-4; possible D gene TRBD2, 6 bases. In germline, CDR1 is SGHRS, CDR2 YFSETQ. V lost 1 base, J lost 2 bases, and 10 bases lay in between. This CDR3 has 15 amino acids. The CDR3, as DNA: TGCGCCAGCAGCTTGTTCGGGGGTCCCAAAAACATTCAGTACTTC. It specifies CASSLFGGPKNIQYF.

This clone was found a few times. The chain carries TRBV10-3 and TRBJ2-7, with TRBD1 identical over 9 bases. J gave up 2 bases and V 6 bases, and 5 bases lay outside the gene matches. The V gene's germline CDR1 is ENHRY and CDR2 SYGVKD. The CDR3 length is 14 residues. CDR3 loop: CAIRAGQGPYEQYF. The CDR3 coding sequence is TGTGCCATCAGGGCTGGACAGGGGCCCTACGAGCAGTACTTC.

In its sample, this clone was seen a few times. The chain is built from TRBV15 and TRBJ2-1; 8 bases align to TRBD2. Germline V lookup: CDR1 LNHNV, CDR2 YYDKDF (reference sequence). CDR3 length: 15 residues. The J segment lost 9 bases and the V segment lost 0 bases, leaving 7 bases of the junction unmatched. CDR3 residues: CATSREWGTSGEQFF. For the CDR3, the DNA is TGTGCCACCAGCAGAGAGTGGGGAACTAGCGGTGAGCAGTTCTTC.

V is TRBV6-6 and J is TRBJ1-2; D possibly corresponds to TRBD1 (6 bases). V was clipped by 6 bases and J by 2 bases, with 10 bases between them. This CDR3 spans 13 amino acids. Per the germline V gene, CDR1 is MNHNY and CDR2 is SVGAGI (reference sequence). The DNA of the CDR3 is TGTGCCAGCAGACTGAGGGGGAACTATGGCTACACCTTC. Its protein product is CASRLRGNYGYTF.

V usage is TRBV28 and J usage is TRBJ1-2; D not resolved. CDR1 MDHEN and CDR2 SYDVKM come from the germline V gene. The germline V and J ends were trimmed by 6 bases and 0 bases, with 8 bases remaining between them. The CDR3 is 13 residues long. The CDR3, as DNA: TGTGCCAGCAGGTTTAGTTCTAACTATGGCTACACCTTC. Its translation is CASRFSSNYGYTF.

The chain employs TRBV7-8 and TRBJ2-5, with a weak D call TRBD1 (6 bases). V lost 2 bases and J lost 4, with 11 bases in between. CDR3 size: 14 residues. Germline assignment: CDR1 SGHVS and CDR2 FQNEAQ. The CDR3 bases are TGTGCCAGCAGCTTACAGGGGATAGGAGAGACCCAGTACTTC. Protein: CASSLQGIGETQYF.

V is TRBV18 and J is TRBJ2-3, with 14 bases identical to TRBD2. This CDR3 spans 16 amino acids. The V segment lost 6 bases and the J segment 5 bases; nucleotides outside the gene matches: 7. CDR1 and CDR2 (germline): KGHSH, LQKENI. The CDR3 protein is CASSRGLAGAVDTQYF. The CDR3 DNA reads TGTGCCAGCTCCCGGGGACTAGCGGGAGCTGTAGATACGCAGTATTTT.

The J gene is TRBJ1-2, the V gene TRBV7-6, with D hard to call. This CDR3 is built from 13 residues. The germline gives CDR1 SGHVS, CDR2 FNYEAQ. V was clipped by 3 bases and J by 2 bases, with 7 bases between them. DNA of the CDR3: TGTGCCAGCAGCTTGAATGGGAACTATGGCTACACCTTC. It translates to CASSLNGNYGYTF.

The genes are TRBV6-6 and TRBJ2-7; D may be TRBD1 (6 bases). This CDR3 is built from 15 residues. Germline V lookup: CDR1 MNHNY, CDR2 SVGAGI (reference sequence). V lost 6 bases to trimming and J lost 0 bases, with 15 bases between them. The CDR3 loop reads CASRARDTRSYEQYF. The CDR3 nucleotides are TGTGCCAGCAGGGCCCGGGACACGCGCTCCTACGAGCAGTACTTC.

This clone was counted many times. J is TRBJ2-7 and V is TRBV11-2; a possible D gene is TRBD2 (6 bases). Germline V gene sequence: CDR1 SGHAT, CDR2 FQNNGV. The CDR3 covers 15 residues. Trimming removed 2 bases from V and 0 bases from J, with 11 bases in between. DNA for the CDR3: TGTGCCAGCAGCTTACGGGAGAAGGGCTCCTACGAGCAGTACTTC. Its protein is CASSLREKGSYEQYF.

The DNA for the CDR3 is TGTGCCAGCAGTCCCCAGGGTCGGGACAATCAGCCCCAGCATTTT. Its translation is CASSPQGRDNQPQHF. V is TRBV28 and J is TRBJ1-5, with a weak D call TRBD1 (5 bases). The CDR3 runs to 15 residues. The ends were cut back, 5 bases at V and 3 bases at J, with 14 bases in the middle. Germline V CDR1 and CDR2: MDHEN, SYDVKM.

A remark on this clone: The same CDR3 is also encoded by other DNA sequences in this sample. CDR3 sequence (DNA): TGCAGCGTTGGAACAGGGCGCACTGAAGCTTTCTTT. Protein: CSVGTGRTEAFF. The chain carries TRBV29-1 and TRBJ1-1; weak D call: TRBD1 (6 bases). Looked up from germline, CDR1 is SQVTM and CDR2 is ANQGSEA. V was trimmed by 4 bases and J by 4 bases, leaving 10 bases between them. The CDR3 has 12 residues.

J is TRBJ1-6 and V is TRBV6-5; D ambiguous. Germline V gene sequence: CDR1 MNHEY, CDR2 SVGAGI. The V gene lost 6 bases and the J gene lost 4 bases, with 10 bases spanning the gap. This CDR3 spans 14 amino acids. The CDR3 nucleotides read TGTGCCAGCAGCTCCGGGCCATATAATTCACCCCTCCACTTT. This translates into CASSSGPYNSPLHF.

The rearrangement joins TRBV5-1 to TRBJ2-1, with 8 bases fitting TRBD2. Germline CDR1 is SGHRS and CDR2 is YFSETQ. This CDR3 has 17 residues. V was clipped by 4 bases and J by 2 bases; unmatched bases: 11. DNA of the CDR3: TGCGCCAGCAGCCCCGCCCGTAGTAGCGGGACCTACAATGAGCAGTTCTTC. It codes for CASSPARSSGTYNEQFF.

The chain links TRBV29-1 to TRBJ2-5; 13 bases match TRBD2. CDR1 and CDR2 (germline): SQVTM, ANQGSEA. The ends lost 4 bases at V and 5 bases at J; junction bases unmatched: 13. The CDR3 length is 17 residues. The CDR3 spells CSVARFPTSGRRETQYF. The DNA for the CDR3 is TGCAGCGTTGCCCGATTCCCGACTAGCGGGAGGAGGGAGACCCAGTACTTC.

The chain uses TRBV7-9 and TRBJ1-2; TRBD1 matches 7 bases. The CDR3 has 13 amino acids. With 1 base clipped from V and 8 bases from J, the junction kept 4 bases outside the gene matches. Germline V gene data show CDR1 as SEHNR and CDR2 as FQNEAQ (reference sequence). The CDR3 sequence is CASSLGRQGGYTF. The CDR3 coding sequence is TGTGCCAGCAGCTTAGGCCGACAGGGCGGCTACACCTTC.

The chain links TRBV7-7 to TRBJ2-5; a possible D gene is TRBD1 (5 bases). V lost 2 bases, J lost 1 base, and 14 bases lay in between. Germline-derived CDR1 and CDR2 are SSHAT and FNYEAQ (reference sequence). This CDR3 has 16 residues. The CDR3 bases are TGTGCCAGCAGCTTACGATGGGGCAGGCGCCAAGAGACCCAGTACTTC. Protein product: CASSLRWGRRQETQYF.

This clone showed up just once. The chain joins TRBV7-8 to TRBJ2-3, with D unclear. V gave up 0 bases and J gave up 4 bases, with 8 bases separating them. The CDR3 covers 14 residues. Germline V gene sequence: CDR1 SGHVS, CDR2 FQNEAQ. This chain's CDR3 is CASSLASMSDTQYF. The DNA for the CDR3 is TGTGCCAGCAGCTTAGCAAGTATGTCAGATACGCAGTATTTT.

This clone was observed a single time. The chain has TRBV23-1 and TRBJ2-5; D uncertain. TRBV23-1 is noted as an ORF with a role that remains uncertain. V was clipped by 0 bases and J by 0 bases, with 5 bases between them. The CDR3 extends over 14 amino acids. The CDR3 is CASSQSGYQETQYF. The DNA of the CDR3 is TGCGCCAGCAGTCAATCAGGGTACCAAGAGACCCAGTACTTC.

V gene TRBV30 combines with J gene TRBJ1-5, with a possible D match to TRBD1 (5 bases). Looked up from germline, CDR1 is GTSNPN and CDR2 is SVGIG (reference sequence). With 3 bases removed from V and 6 bases from J, the gap between germline ends came to 27 bases. There are 18 residues in the CDR3. CDR3 nucleotides: TGTGCCTGGAGCGGTCCATGGGGGGAAGGCGGTGACCGTCAGCCCCAGCATTTT. It translates to CAWSGPWGEGGDRQPQHF.

This chain connects TRBV4-1 to TRBJ1-1, with D uncertain. Germline V lookup: CDR1 MGHRA, CDR2 YSYEKL. The CDR3 runs 13 residues. V lost 4 bases and J lost 3, with 9 bases in between. CDR3 sequence: CASSRRRDTEAFF. The CDR3 DNA is TGCGCCAGCAGCCGAAGGAGGGACACTGAAGCTTTCTTT.

CDR3 bases: TGTGCCAGTAGTATAGAAGGACAGTGGTTCTATGGCTACACCTTC. Translating it yields CASSIEGQWFYGYTF. The rearrangement joins TRBV19 to TRBJ1-2, with D possibly TRBD1 on 6 matching bases. This CDR3 contains 15 residues. V lost 0 bases to trimming and J lost 4 bases, with 12 bases between them. The germline V gene has CDR1 LNHDA and CDR2 SQIVND (reference sequence). Full variable domain (missing parts from reference TRBV19 and TRBJ1-2): DGGITQSPKYLFRKEGQNVTLSCEQNLNHDAMYWYRQDPGQGLRLIYYSQIVNDFQKGDIAEGYSVSREKKESFPLTVTSAQKNPTAFYLCASSIEGQWFYGYTFGSGTRLTVV.

The chain recombines TRBV29-1 with TRBJ2-5; 7 bases match TRBD1. The CDR3 is 14 amino acids. Germline V CDR1 and CDR2: SQVTM, ANQGSEA. After removal of 7 bases from V and 0 bases from J, the junction contained 8 bases not matched to a gene. The CDR3 loop is CSASRDSNQETQYF. The DNA of the CDR3 is TGCAGCGCATCCCGGGACAGCAACCAAGAGACCCAGTACTTC.